This T cell receptor beta chain was sequenced for a study of beta chain features in type 1 diabetes (dated by TCRdb to 2017 to 2018). Regarding the study in general: Patients and healthy donors did not differ in mean age, gender distribution, total cell number or subset yield. A total of around 110,000,000 sorted cells were examined across all samples, and RNA yield correlated strongly with the number of cells per subset. In the study, TCRB repertoires of sorted circulating CD4+ T cell subsets from recently diagnosed type 1 diabetes patients were compared with those of matched healthy donors. Whereas all 30 or so donors provided naive and central memory subsets, regulatory and stem cell-like memory subsets were isolated from just 8 patients and roughly 8 healthy donors.

As regards this clone: What antigen it recognizes has not been identified. No much larger clone is present one base from it, and per-base qualities are unavailable.

The entire amount of isolated RNA was reverse transcribed using the High Capacity cDNA Reverse Transcription Kit, so the sequenced TCRB transcripts were expressed ones. Deep immunoSEQ sequencing was applied to naive, central memory and regulatory T cell samples, giving an average of about 3.6 million total reads per sample. After sorted cells were lysed in RLT buffer, RNA was extracted with DNase-treated RNeasy Micro or Mini kits, with the choice depending on cell number. To prevent cross-contamination, each cell subset was processed individually, whereas patient and healthy donor samples were processed jointly. TCRB sequences were amplified from cDNA with the immunoSEQ multiplex PCR, producing 87-bp fragments spanning the CDR3 region. The amplicons were sequenced using the Illumina HiSeq platform. The published analysis was carried out like this. PCR bias was computationally corrected using synthetic template baselines, reads within Hamming distance 2 were collapsed, and singletons that could not be merged were discarded. Reads were aligned against IMGT so that V, D and J genes, CDR3 length and insertions or deletions at six rearrangement sites could be assigned. Within each subset, clonotype counts were normalized to the number of sorted cells before true diversity and Gini coefficients were calculated with the tcR R package. Repertoire sharing was quantified using the overlap coefficient calculated on TCRB nucleotide sequences. As a proxy for the pre-selection repertoire, out-of-frame TCRB sequences from naive cells were analyzed. What TCRdb holds here is the immuneACCESS table cut down to in-frame rearrangements. Part of the clones is not present; checked against another copy, under half of the missing clones reflect an unresolved V gene, and the others are unexplained. Clonal size and the V and J genes are those of that table, whereas D and trimming came from the DNA. The sample table holds 600,000 to 700,000 clones, of which roughly 12% were seen once. Together, the top ten hold approximately 0.022% of the sample.

The research as a whole found: Because cDNA rather than genomic DNA was sequenced, highly expressing activated cells could have been over-represented, although no difference in activation and CD3 levels was found between groups. Naive, central memory and regulatory TCRB repertoires appeared to be more similar among patients than among healthy donors. PCR may preferentially amplify shorter templates, but because patient and control samples were amplified and corrected together, any resulting skew would affect both groups equally. Because small numbers of individuals were included in the HLA sub-analyses, any influence of HLA type on TCRB rearrangement was left unresolved. Patients with type 1 diabetes made fewer insertions and deleted more nucleotides at VDJ recombination sites, implying thymic rearrangement abnormalities. A moderate but significant shortening of TCRB CDR3 length was observed in type 1 diabetes patients in all four CD4+ subsets.

The CDR1 and CDR2 encoded by the germline V gene (reference sequence) are MNHNY and SVGAGI. Measured from the cysteine to the phenylalanine, the CDR3 is 14 residues long. Only the CDR3 DNA is retained, 42 bases long and in frame from the first base. V sheds 0 bases and J sheds 5 bases, leaving 10 bases between their ends. A single peripheral blood draw of roughly 0.11 L on average was collected from each donor into heparinised tubes. A BD FACSAria II and a panel including CD45RO, CCR7, CD25, CD127, CD95 and CD27 were used to sort naive, central memory, regulatory and stem cell-like memory CD4+ T cells. Purity was above 95% for every sorted population. Right away, PBMCs were isolated by Lymphoprep density gradient centrifugation and were stained directly, with no culture step. To minimize batch effects, samples were stained and sorted in pairs, one healthy donor with one patient per experiment.

The receptor comes from a man between 18 and 35 years old with type 1 diabetes. The chain is encoded by TRBV6-6 joined to TRBJ1-1, with the D gene not confidently named. What was sequenced was naive CD4+ T cells from blood. The label giving this sample's cell subset or site can be read as: true naive CD4+ T cells. The CDR3 protein: CASSYSGTGTEAFF. The nucleotides read TGTGCCAGCAGTTACTCGGGAACGGGAACTGAAGCTTTCTTT.